This T cell receptor beta chain derives from a study of beta chain features in type 1 diabetes. Trimming took off 7 bases at V and 1 base at J, with 13 bases between the two ends. CDR1 and CDR2 (germline): LNHDA, SQIVND (reference sequence). This CDR3 region has 14 residues. The entirety of the isolated RNA underwent reverse transcription, so expressed TCRB transcripts were sequenced. The table came from immunoSEQ multiplex PCR; TCRdb's copy has only in-frame clones and leaves some out. This sample has hundreds of thousands of clones, with 25% to 35% found just once. Study-wide points: Individuals with type 1 diabetes displayed fewer insertions and more deletions at VDJ junctions. The naive, central memory and Treg TCRB repertoires showed an apparent similarity that was greater among patients than among healthy donors. For Type 1 diabetes patients, all four CD4+ subsets carried TCRB CDR3s that were moderately but significantly shorter.

This clone has only a few counts. The antigen remains unidentified. This clonotype was obtained from a man aged 18-30 years in good health. Sequencing was performed on naive CD4+ T cells from blood. The V gene is TRBV19, the J gene TRBJ1-1, with no clear D. CDR3 protein: CASTPGRQNTEAFF. The CDR3 DNA sequence: TGTGCCAGTACCCCGGGCAGGCAGAACACTGAAGCTTTCTTT.